Following are 19 T cell receptor beta chains from one sample sequenced in a study of cytomegalovirus exposure and HLA in healthy donors. 60 Vbeta and 13 Jbeta primers were used in PCR. Clones were read by immunoSEQ multiplex PCR, and TCRdb kept only the in-frame ones, dropping some. Among 110,000 to 150,000 clones listed, 73% were seen once. The sequencing input was PBMCs. The source is a woman between 35 and 50 years old in good health and CMV-seronegative.

V is TRBV7-8 and J is TRBJ2-7; D gene ambiguous. There are 15 residues in the CDR3. CDR1 and CDR2 (germline): SGHVS, FQNEAQ. V was pared by 3 bases and J by 0 bases, with 12 bases between. The chain's CDR3 is CASSFLGSYSYEQYF. The CDR3 bases are TGTGCCAGCAGCTTCCTAGGCAGCTACTCCTACGAGCAGTACTTC.

The chain joins TRBV28 to TRBJ1-2; 7 bases align to TRBD1. This CDR3 region has 14 residues. Losses at the gene ends were 3 bases for V and 7 bases for J; bases not matched to a gene: 8. In germline, CDR1 is MDHEN, CDR2 SYDVKM. The CDR3 protein is CASSLAAGGSGYTF. For the CDR3, the DNA is TGTGCCAGCAGTTTGGCGGCAGGGGGAAGTGGCTACACCTTC.

About this clone: The same CDR3 also results from other DNA sequences found in this sample. V is TRBV9 and J is TRBJ2-3; 8 bases map to TRBD1. The CDR3 contains 14 residues. Germline V lookup: CDR1 SGDLS, CDR2 YYNGEE. The J segment lost 3 bases and the V segment lost 2 bases, leaving 2 bases of the junction unmatched. The DNA for the CDR3 is TGTGCCAGCAGCGTCGGACAGGGAACAGATACGCAGTATTTT. Translated: CASSVGQGTDTQYF.

This clone was counted a few times. This chain uses TRBV6-1 with TRBJ2-7, with a tentative D call TRBD1 (5 bases). The CDR3 is 14 amino acids. Germline loops: CDR1 MNHNS, CDR2 SASEGT. V shed 3 bases and J shed 0 bases, with 9 bases lying between them. The CDR3 loop is CASSDFTGSYEQYF. The CDR3 DNA is TGTGCCAGCAGTGATTTCACAGGCTCCTACGAGCAGTACTTC.

The CDR3 reads CSVVKTNTGELFF. CDR3 in DNA: TGCAGCGTTGTCAAAACGAACACCGGGGAGCTGTTTTTT. The rearrangement links TRBV29-1 to TRBJ2-2; D not certain. V lost 4 bases, J lost 0 bases, and 6 bases lay in between. Germline CDR1 SQVTM, CDR2 ANQGSEA. The CDR3 is 13 amino acids.

V and J are TRBV11-2 and TRBJ2-2, with 7 bases fitting TRBD1. The V segment lost 3 bases and the J segment 5 bases; nucleotides outside the gene matches: 12. Germline assignment: CDR1 SGHAT and CDR2 FQNNGV. The CDR3 is 17 amino acids. CDR3 residues: CASSLDRNRGLTGELFF. The CDR3 DNA reads TGTGCCAGCAGCTTGGACCGAAACAGGGGTCTTACCGGGGAGCTGTTTTTT.

The chain has TRBV5-4 and TRBJ1-2; D not resolved. CDR3 length: 15 amino acids. From germline, CDR1 is SGHNT and CDR2 YYREEE (reference sequence). Trimming took off 0 bases at V and 4 bases at J, with 13 bases between the two ends. CDR3 DNA: TGTGCCAGCAGCTTGGATAGCGGAAGCCGCTATGGCTACACCTTC. Translating it yields CASSLDSGSRYGYTF.

The V call is TRBV5-4, the J call TRBJ1-3, with D tentatively TRBD1 (5 bases). The ends were cut back, 4 bases at V and 0 bases at J, with 11 bases in the middle. The CDR3 has 15 residues. Germline V gene lookup returns CDR1 SGHNT and CDR2 YYREEE (reference sequence). The chain's CDR3 is CASSPGGGSGNTIYF. The CDR3 nucleotides are TGTGCCAGCAGCCCGGGGGGGGGCTCTGGAAACACCATATATTTT.

The V and J genes are TRBV7-2 and TRBJ2-1; 8 bases align to TRBD2. The CDR3 has 17 residues. Germline lookup yields CDR1 SGHTA and CDR2 FQGNSA. V was pared by 4 bases and J by 1 base, with 9 bases of the junction left unmatched. CDR3 region: CASSSPGGGSSYNEQFF. CDR3 nucleotide sequence: TGTGCCAGCAGCTCGCCGGGGGGGGGATCGTCCTACAATGAGCAGTTCTTC.

This clone has a handful of counts. The chain links TRBV28 to TRBJ1-1, with D uncertain. This CDR3 spans 12 amino acids. CDR1 and CDR2 (germline): MDHEN, SYDVKM. V lost 6 bases, J lost 5 bases, and 10 bases lay in between. Here the CDR3 reads CASRPRRTEAFF. As DNA, the CDR3 is TGTGCCAGCAGACCTCGCAGGACTGAAGCTTTCTTT.

This clone showed up just a few times. J is TRBJ1-4 and V is TRBV5-1; 10 bases are a match to TRBD1. Germline CDR1 and CDR2: SGHRS and YFSETQ. Losses at the gene ends were 1 base for V and 8 bases for J; bases not matched to a gene: 5. The CDR3 is 15 residues long. CDR3 protein: CASSLQTGGREKLFF. CDR3 DNA sequence: TGCGCCAGCAGCTTGCAGACAGGGGGCAGGGAAAAACTGTTTTTT.

The V and J genes are TRBV25-1 and TRBJ2-2, with 7 nucleotides matching TRBD1. Germline V gives CDR1 MGHDK, CDR2 SYGVNS. Trimming removed 8 bases from V and 2 bases from J; junction bases left unmatched: 5. The CDR3 is 14 residues long. The CDR3: CASLGQFNTGELFF. The CDR3 region has the DNA TGTGCCAGCCTGGGACAGTTTAACACCGGGGAGCTGTTTTTT.

The chain joins TRBV19 to TRBJ2-3, with 7 bases aligning to TRBD1. V was clipped by 7 bases and J by 0 bases; unmatched bases: 7. CDR1 and CDR2 (germline): LNHDA, SQIVND (reference sequence). The CDR3 extends over 15 amino acids. As DNA, the CDR3 is TGTGCCAGTACCCAGACAGGGCGCAGCACAGATACGCAGTATTTT. It codes for CASTQTGRSTDTQYF.

The chain recombines TRBV13 with TRBJ2-2; 7 bases map to TRBD1. This CDR3 is 18 amino acids long. V trimming: 6 bases; J trimming: 3 bases; junction bases outside the gene matches: 16. Germline V gene lookup returns CDR1 PRHDT and CDR2 FYEKMQ (reference sequence). The CDR3 reads CASSPPGQIYPYTGELFF. The DNA for the CDR3 is TGTGCCAGCAGTCCGCCGGGACAGATATACCCGTACACCGGGGAGCTGTTTTTT.

The CDR3 sequence is CASSPNSRGEVNVLTF. DNA of the CDR3: TGTGCCAGCAGCCCGAACAGCAGGGGTGAGGTCAACGTCCTGACTTTC. The chain is built from TRBV9 and TRBJ2-6; possible D gene TRBD1, 6 bases. The V gene lost 4 bases and the J gene lost 9 bases, with 20 bases spanning the gap. Germline assignment: CDR1 SGDLS and CDR2 YYNGEE. The CDR3 spans 16 residues.

The CDR3 loop reads CASSIGVWGTGVRPQHF. In nucleotides, the CDR3 is TGTGCCAGTAGTATAGGGGTGTGGGGGACAGGGGTCCGGCCCCAGCATTTT. The chain carries TRBV19 and TRBJ1-5, with TRBD1 matching over 10 bases. The V gene end was trimmed by 1 base and the J gene end by 9 bases; junction bases not matched to a gene: 12. Germline V gene lookup returns CDR1 LNHDA and CDR2 SQIVND (reference sequence). This CDR3 has 17 residues.

V usage is TRBV19 and J usage is TRBJ1-5, with D uncertain. The V end was cut by 6 bases, the J end by 2 bases, with 5 bases between. The CDR3 extends over 12 amino acids. Germline CDR1 reads LNHDA; CDR2 reads SQIVND (reference sequence). Here the CDR3 DNA reads TGTGCCAGTAGAGAGGGCAATCAGCCCCAGCATTTT. Its protein is CASREGNQPQHF.

The CDR3 loop is CASSQDPGLVGGELFF. CDR3 DNA sequence: TGCGCCAGCAGCCAAGACCCGGGACTTGTCGGCGGGGAGCTGTTTTTT. The chain uses TRBV4-1 and TRBJ2-2; the D gene is possibly TRBD2 (6 bases). Trimming left V 0 bases short and J 7 bases short, with 15 bases between. This CDR3 is built from 16 residues. Per the germline V gene, CDR1 is MGHRA and CDR2 is YSYEKL.

The rearrangement joins TRBV7-2 to TRBJ1-1, with D possibly TRBD1 on 6 matching bases. Trimming removed 0 bases from V and 0 bases from J, with 20 bases in between. The CDR3 runs 19 residues. Per the germline V gene, CDR1 is SGHTA and CDR2 is FQGNSA. CDR3 DNA sequence: TGTGCCAGCAGCTTAGCCCCGTCTCTGGCAGGGGTAGTGAACACTGAAGCTTTCTTT. Residues: CASSLAPSLAGVVNTEAFF.